The TCR beta chain described here comes from a study of shared clonotypes between healthy human individuals. Study details: Per donor, three plates held CD4 naive cells, three held CD4 memory, two held CD8 naive and one held CD8 memory.

With V trimmed by 2 bases and J by 2 bases, 6 bases remained unmatched. This CDR3 is built from 15 residues. The germline CDR1 and CDR2 sequences are SGHAT and FQNNGV. Clones were sequenced by immunoSEQ multiplex PCR, and TCRdb holds only the in-frame ones, with some missing. The table shows about 1,900,000 clones, with around 96% occurring only once. CD45RO-negative CD8 cells positively selected for CCR7 made up the naive population, which excluded terminally differentiated effector memory CD45RA+ cells. Study results and limitations: With few donors, the genetic and exposure-history diversity represented was limited. Sorted-subset samples were not fully sequenced, rarefaction indicated. Specimens sampled were limited to blood, with tissue repertoires likely differing.

Regarding this clone: Its antigen is not identified.

The chain has TRBV11-2 and TRBJ2-7; TRBD2 matches 7 bases. This sequence originates from a man between 18 and 29 years old in good health. The sequencing input was naive CD8+ T cells sorted from blood. DNA of the CDR3: TGTGCCAGCAGCTTAACAGTCGGGGGGACCTACGAGCAGTACTTC. Residues: CASSLTVGGTYEQYF. The full variable domain, completed using reference TRBV11-2 and TRBJ2-7, is EAGVAQSPRYKIIEKRQSVAFWCNPISGHATLYWYQQILGQGPKLLIQFQNNGVVDDSQLPKDRFSAERLKGVDSTLKIQPAKLEDSAVYLCASSLTVGGTYEQYFGPGTRLTVT.